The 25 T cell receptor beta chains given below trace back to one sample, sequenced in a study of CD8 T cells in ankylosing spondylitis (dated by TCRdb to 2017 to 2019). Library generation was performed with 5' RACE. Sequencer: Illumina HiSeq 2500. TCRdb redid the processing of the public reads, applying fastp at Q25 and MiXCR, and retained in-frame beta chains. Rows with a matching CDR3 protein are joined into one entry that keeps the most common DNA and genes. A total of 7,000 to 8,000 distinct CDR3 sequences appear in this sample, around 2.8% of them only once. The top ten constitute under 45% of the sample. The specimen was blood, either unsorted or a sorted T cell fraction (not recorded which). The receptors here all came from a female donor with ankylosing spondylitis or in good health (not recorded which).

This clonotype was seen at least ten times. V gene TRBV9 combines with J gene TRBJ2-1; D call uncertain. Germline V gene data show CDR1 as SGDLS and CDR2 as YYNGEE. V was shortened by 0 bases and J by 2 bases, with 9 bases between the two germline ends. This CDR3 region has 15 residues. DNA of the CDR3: TGTGCCAGCAGCGTAGATGTGGGAACCTACAATGAGCAGTTCTTC. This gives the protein CASSVDVGTYNEQFF.

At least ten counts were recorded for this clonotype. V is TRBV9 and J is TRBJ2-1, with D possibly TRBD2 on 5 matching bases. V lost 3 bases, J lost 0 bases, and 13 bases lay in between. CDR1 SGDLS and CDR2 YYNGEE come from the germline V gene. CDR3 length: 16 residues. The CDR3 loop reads CASSEPLGSSYNEQFF. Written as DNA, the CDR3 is TGTGCCAGCAGCGAACCACTAGGGTCCTCCTACAATGAGCAGTTCTTC.

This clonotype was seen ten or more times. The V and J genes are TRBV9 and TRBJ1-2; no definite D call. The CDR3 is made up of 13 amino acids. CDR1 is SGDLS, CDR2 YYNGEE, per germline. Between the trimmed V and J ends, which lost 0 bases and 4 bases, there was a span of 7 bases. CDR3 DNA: TGTGCCAGCAGCGTAGTTGGAACCTATGGCTACACCTTC. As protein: CASSVVGTYGYTF.

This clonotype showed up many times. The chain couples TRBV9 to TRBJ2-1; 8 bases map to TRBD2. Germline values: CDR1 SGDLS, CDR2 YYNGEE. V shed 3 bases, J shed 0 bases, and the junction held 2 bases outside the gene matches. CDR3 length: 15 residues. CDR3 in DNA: TGTGCCAGCAGCGCCAGCGGGAGCTCCTACAATGAGCAGTTCTTC. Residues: CASSASGSSYNEQFF.

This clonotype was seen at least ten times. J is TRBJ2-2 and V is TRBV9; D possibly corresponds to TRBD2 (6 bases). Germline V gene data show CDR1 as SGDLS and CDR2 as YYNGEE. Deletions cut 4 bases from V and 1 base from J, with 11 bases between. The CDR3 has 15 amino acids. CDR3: CASSPSGGNTGELFF. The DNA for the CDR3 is TGTGCCAGCAGCCCATCCGGGGGGAACACCGGGGAGCTGTTTTTT.

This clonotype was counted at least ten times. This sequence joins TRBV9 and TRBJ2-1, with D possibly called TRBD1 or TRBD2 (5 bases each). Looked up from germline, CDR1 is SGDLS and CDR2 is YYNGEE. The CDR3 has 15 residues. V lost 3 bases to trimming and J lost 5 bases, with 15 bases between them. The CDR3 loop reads CASSGEWGRNNEQFF. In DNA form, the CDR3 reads TGTGCCAGCAGCGGGGAGTGGGGCAGGAACAATGAGCAGTTCTTC.

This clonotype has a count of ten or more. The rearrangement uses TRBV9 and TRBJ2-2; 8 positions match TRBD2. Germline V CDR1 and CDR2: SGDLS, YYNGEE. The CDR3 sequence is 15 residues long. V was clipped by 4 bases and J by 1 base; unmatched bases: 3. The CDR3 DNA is TGTGCCAGCAGCCCGGGGGGGGGGAACACCGGGGAGCTGTTTTTT. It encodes CASSPGGGNTGELFF.

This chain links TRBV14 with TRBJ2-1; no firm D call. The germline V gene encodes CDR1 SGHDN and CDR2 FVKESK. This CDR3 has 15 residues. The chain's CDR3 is CASPPTGRSYNEQFF. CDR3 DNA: TGTGCGAGCCCCCCAACTGGAAGATCCTACAATGAGCAGTTCTTC.

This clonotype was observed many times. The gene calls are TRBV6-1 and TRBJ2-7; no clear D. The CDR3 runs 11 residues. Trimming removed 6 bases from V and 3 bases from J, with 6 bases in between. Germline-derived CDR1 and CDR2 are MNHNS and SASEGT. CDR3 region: CASSDNYEQYF. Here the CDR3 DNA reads TGTGCCAGCAGCGATAACTACGAGCAGTACTTC.

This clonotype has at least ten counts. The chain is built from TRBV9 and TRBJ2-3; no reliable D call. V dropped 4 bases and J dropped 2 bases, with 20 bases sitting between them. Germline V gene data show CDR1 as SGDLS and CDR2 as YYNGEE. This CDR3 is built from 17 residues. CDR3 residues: CASSPTQGILPTDTQYF. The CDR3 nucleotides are TGTGCCAGCAGCCCAACACAAGGAATACTTCCCACAGATACGCAGTATTTT.

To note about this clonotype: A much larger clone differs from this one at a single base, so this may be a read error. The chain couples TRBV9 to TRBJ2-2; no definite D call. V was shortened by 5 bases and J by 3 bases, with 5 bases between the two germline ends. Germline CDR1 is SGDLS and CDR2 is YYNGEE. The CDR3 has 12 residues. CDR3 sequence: CASRGYTGELFF. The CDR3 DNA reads TGTGCCAGCAGGGGTTACACCGGGGAGCTGTTTTTT. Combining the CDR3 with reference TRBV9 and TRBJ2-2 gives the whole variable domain DSGVTQTPKHLITATGQRVTLRCSPRSGDLSVYWYQQSLDQGLQFLIQYYNGEERAKGNILERFSAQQFPDLHSELNLSSLELGDSALYFCASRGYTGELFFGEGSRLTVL.

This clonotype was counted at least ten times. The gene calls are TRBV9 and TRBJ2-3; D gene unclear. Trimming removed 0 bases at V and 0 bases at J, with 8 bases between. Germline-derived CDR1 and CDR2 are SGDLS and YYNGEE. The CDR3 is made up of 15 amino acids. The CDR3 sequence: CASSVGTLSTDTQYF. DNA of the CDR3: TGTGCCAGCAGCGTAGGAACTCTAAGCACAGATACGCAGTATTTT.

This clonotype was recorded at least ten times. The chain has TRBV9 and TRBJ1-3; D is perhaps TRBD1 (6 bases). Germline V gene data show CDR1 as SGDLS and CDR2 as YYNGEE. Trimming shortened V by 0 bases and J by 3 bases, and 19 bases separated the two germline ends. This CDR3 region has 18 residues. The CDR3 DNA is TGTGCCAGCAGCGTAGGGGGCTCCCCAGGGGCTCTTGGAAACACCATATATTTT. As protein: CASSVGGSPGALGNTIYF.

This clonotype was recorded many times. In DNA, the CDR3 is TGTGCCAGCAGCGTAGGTGGACTAGCGGGAAACCCAGACTCCTACGAGCAGTACTTC. Translating gives CASSVGGLAGNPDSYEQYF. The genes are TRBV9 and TRBJ2-7; 12 bases map to TRBD2. The junction had 10 bases not matched to a gene; V was cut back by 0 bases and J by 0 bases. The CDR3 loop spans 19 amino acids. CDR1 is SGDLS and CDR2 is YYNGEE in the germline V gene.

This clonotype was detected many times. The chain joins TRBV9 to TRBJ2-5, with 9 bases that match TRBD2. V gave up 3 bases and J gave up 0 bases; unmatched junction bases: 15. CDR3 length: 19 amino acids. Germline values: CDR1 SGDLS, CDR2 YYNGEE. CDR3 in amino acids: CASSARTSGPPHHQETQYF. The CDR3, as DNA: TGTGCCAGCAGCGCGCGAACTAGCGGGCCACCCCACCACCAAGAGACCCAGTACTTC.

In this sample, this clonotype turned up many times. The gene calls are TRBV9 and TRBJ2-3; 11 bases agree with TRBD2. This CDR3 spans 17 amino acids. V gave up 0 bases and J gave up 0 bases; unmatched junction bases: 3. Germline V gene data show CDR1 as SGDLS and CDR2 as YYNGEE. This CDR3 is CASSVEASGGSTDTQYF. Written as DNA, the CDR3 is TGTGCCAGCAGCGTAGAGGCTAGCGGGGGGAGCACAGATACGCAGTATTTT.

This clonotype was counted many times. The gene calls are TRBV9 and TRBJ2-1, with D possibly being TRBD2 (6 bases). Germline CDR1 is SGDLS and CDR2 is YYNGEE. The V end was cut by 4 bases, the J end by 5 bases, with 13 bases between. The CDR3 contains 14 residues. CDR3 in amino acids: CASSYREINNEQFF. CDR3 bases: TGTGCCAGCAGCTACCGGGAGATTAACAATGAGCAGTTCTTC.

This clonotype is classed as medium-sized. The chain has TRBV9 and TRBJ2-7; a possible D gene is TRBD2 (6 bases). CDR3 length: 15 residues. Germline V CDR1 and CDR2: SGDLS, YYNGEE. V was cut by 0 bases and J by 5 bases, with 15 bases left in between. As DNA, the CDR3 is TGTGCCAGCAGCGTAGAAGGTTTTTGGGGGGACGAGCAGTACTTC. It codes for CASSVEGFWGDEQYF.

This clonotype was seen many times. This CDR3 is CASSVDAPGHNEQFF. DNA of the CDR3: TGTGCCAGCAGCGTAGATGCGCCCGGCCACAATGAGCAGTTCTTC. The chain combines TRBV9 with TRBJ2-1; no clear D gene. The CDR3 is 15 residues long. The V and J ends lost 0 bases and 5 bases respectively, with 12 bases between them. Germline V gives CDR1 SGDLS, CDR2 YYNGEE.

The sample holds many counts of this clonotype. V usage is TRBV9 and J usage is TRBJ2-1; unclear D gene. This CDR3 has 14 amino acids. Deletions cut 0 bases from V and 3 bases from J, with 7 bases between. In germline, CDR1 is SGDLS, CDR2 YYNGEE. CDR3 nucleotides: TGTGCCAGCAGCGTAGGTGACTTCTACAATGAGCAGTTCTTC. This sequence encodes CASSVGDFYNEQFF.

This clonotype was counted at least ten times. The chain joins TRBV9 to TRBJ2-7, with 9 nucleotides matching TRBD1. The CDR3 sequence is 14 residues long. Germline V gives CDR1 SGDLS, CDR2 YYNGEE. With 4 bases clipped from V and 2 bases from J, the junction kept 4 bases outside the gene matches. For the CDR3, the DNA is TGTGCCAGCAGCCCTTGGGACAGGGCCTACGAGCAGTACTTC. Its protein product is CASSPWDRAYEQYF.

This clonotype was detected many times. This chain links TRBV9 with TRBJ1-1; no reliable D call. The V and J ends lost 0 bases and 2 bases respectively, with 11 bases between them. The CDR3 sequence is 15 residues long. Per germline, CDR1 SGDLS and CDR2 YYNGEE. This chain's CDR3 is CASSVGGGLNTEAFF. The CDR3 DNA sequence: TGTGCCAGCAGCGTAGGAGGAGGCCTCAACACTGAAGCTTTCTTT. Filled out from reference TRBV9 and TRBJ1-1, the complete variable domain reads DSGVTQTPKHLITATGQRVTLRCSPRSGDLSVYWYQQSLDQGLQFLIQYYNGEERAKGNILERFSAQQFPDLHSELNLSSLELGDSALYFCASSVGGGLNTEAFFGQGTRLTVV.

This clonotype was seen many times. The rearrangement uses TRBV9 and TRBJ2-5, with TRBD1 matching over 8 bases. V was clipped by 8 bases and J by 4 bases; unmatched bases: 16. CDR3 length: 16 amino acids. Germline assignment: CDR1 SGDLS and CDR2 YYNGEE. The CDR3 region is CASSHGGQGIGETQYF. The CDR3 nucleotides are TGTGCCAGTAGCCATGGAGGACAGGGAATAGGAGAGACCCAGTACTTC.

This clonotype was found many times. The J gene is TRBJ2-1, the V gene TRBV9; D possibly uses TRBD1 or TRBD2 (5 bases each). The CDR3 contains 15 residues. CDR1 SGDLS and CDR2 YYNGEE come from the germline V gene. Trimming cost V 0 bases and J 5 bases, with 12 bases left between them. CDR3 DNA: TGTGCCAGCAGCGTAGTGGGACGCGCCGACAATGAGCAGTTCTTC. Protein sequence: CASSVVGRADNEQFF.

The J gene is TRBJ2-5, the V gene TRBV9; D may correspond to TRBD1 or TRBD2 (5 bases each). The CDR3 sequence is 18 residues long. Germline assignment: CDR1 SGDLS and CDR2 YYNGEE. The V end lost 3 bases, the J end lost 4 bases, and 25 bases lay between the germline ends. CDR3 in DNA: TGTGCCAGCAGCGCAGGATCCTCCGGGACCCCAGGGTCAGAGACCCAGTACTTC. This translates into CASSAGSSGTPGSETQYF.